Following are 15 T cell receptor beta chains from one sample sequenced in a study of graft-versus-host responses after intestinal transplantation. Tissue processing of the graft released intraepithelial and lamina propria lymphocytes from it. The assay was immunoSEQ multiplex PCR, and TCRdb's table has in-frame clones only and misses some. The table has some 8,000 clones, 60% to 70% seen once. Source: ileum tissue, taken 450 to 480 days after transplant. All receptors derive from a human patient who received an intestinal transplant, so some T cells may come from the graft donor.

This chain links TRBV6-5 with TRBJ1-5; D not certain. Germline CDR1 and CDR2: MNHEY and SVGAGI. This CDR3 is 11 amino acids long. The V gene lost 4 bases and the J gene lost 9 bases, with 7 bases spanning the gap. The CDR3: CASSSVGPQHF. The CDR3 nucleotides read TGTGCCAGCAGTTCGGTCGGGCCCCAGCATTTT.

This clone has just a few counts. The CDR3 protein is CASSPRQAGRFIEYF. CDR3 bases: TGTGCCAGCTCACCCCGCCAGGCGGGGAGATTCATTGAGTACTTC. The V gene is TRBV18, the J gene TRBJ2-7, with D maybe TRBD2 (6 bases). Per germline, CDR1 KGHSH and CDR2 LQKENI. Trimming cost V 3 bases and J 11 bases, with 23 bases left between them. The CDR3 is 15 amino acids.

This clone is judged large. The chain joins TRBV7-9 to TRBJ2-3; possibly TRBD1 for D (6 bases). Germline V lookup: CDR1 SEHNR, CDR2 FQNEAQ (reference sequence). V was pared by 6 bases and J by 2 bases, with 9 bases between. The CDR3 has 13 residues. CDR3 residues: CASRGANTDTQYF. The CDR3, as DNA: TGTGCCAGCAGGGGGGCTAACACAGATACGCAGTATTTT.

This clone has just a few counts. This chain links TRBV7-9 with TRBJ2-2; 10 bases match TRBD1. The CDR3 is 15 residues long. CDR1 SEHNR and CDR2 FQNEAQ come from the germline V gene (reference sequence). V was pared by 5 bases and J by 6 bases, with 6 bases of the junction left unmatched. CDR3 nucleotide sequence: TGTGCCAGCAGCCCGACAGGGGGCTGGGCCGGGGAGCTGTTTTTT. It yields the protein CASSPTGGWAGELFF.

This chain joins TRBV28 and TRBJ1-2; D gene unclear. Looked up from germline, CDR1 is MDHEN and CDR2 is SYDVKM. The CDR3 contains 13 residues. The V gene lost 5 bases and the J gene lost 1 base, with 8 bases spanning the gap. CDR3 protein: CASSHDGNYGYTF. The CDR3 nucleotides are TGTGCCAGCAGTCACGACGGTAACTATGGCTACACCTTC.

The chain carries TRBV6-6 and TRBJ1-5, with 7 nucleotides matching TRBD1. The V segment lost 6 bases and the J segment 3 bases; nucleotides outside the gene matches: 8. CDR3 length: 15 amino acids. Germline V gives CDR1 MNHNY, CDR2 SVGAGI (reference sequence). The CDR3 here is CASRKRDSANQPQHF. The CDR3 bases are TGTGCCAGCAGGAAAAGGGACAGCGCCAATCAGCCCCAGCATTTT.

This clone was seen more than once but under ten times. V and J are TRBV6-8 and TRBJ1-2; D remains ambiguous. CDR3 length: 12 residues. Germline assignment: CDR1 MNHGY and CDR2 SAAAGT. Trimming left V 1 base short and J 10 bases short, with 10 bases between. DNA of the CDR3: TGTGCCAGCAGTTACTTTGCCAAAGACTACACCTTC. Its protein is CASSYFAKDYTF.

The chain couples TRBV10-2 to TRBJ1-6; the D gene is possibly TRBD1 (5 bases). The CDR3 loop spans 14 amino acids. Trimming removed 7 bases at V and 10 bases at J, with 17 bases between. From germline, CDR1 is WSHSY and CDR2 SAAADI. CDR3 protein: CASTPGAGNSPLHF. CDR3 nucleotides: TGCGCCAGCACCCCCGGGGCGGGAAACTCACCCCTCCACTTT.

This chain joins TRBV6-1 and TRBJ1-5, with 7 bases that match TRBD1. Germline V gives CDR1 MNHNS, CDR2 SASEGT. The CDR3 length is 13 residues. Trimming took 8 bases from V and 6 from J; bases not matched to a gene: 7. The CDR3 DNA is TGTGCCAGCTCCACAGGGGAGGCTCAGCCCCAGCATTTT. Its translation is CASSTGEAQPQHF.

This CDR3 is CAISAGGNQPQHF. DNA for the CDR3: TGTGCCATCAGTGCTGGGGGCAATCAGCCCCAGCATTTT. V and J are TRBV10-3 and TRBJ1-5; D gene ambiguous. In germline, CDR1 is ENHRY, CDR2 SYGVKD. The CDR3 extends over 13 amino acids. V was cut by 4 bases and J by 2 bases, with 6 bases left in between.

This sequence joins TRBV25-1 and TRBJ2-1; tentatively, D is TRBD2 (7 bases). V lost 8 bases and J 8 bases, leaving 16 bases between the germline ends. Germline CDR1 is MGHDK and CDR2 is SYGVNS. The CDR3 covers 13 residues. CDR3 DNA sequence: TGTGCCAGCGCCCTCGGGGGGCTGGATGAGCAGTTCTTC. Encoded protein: CASALGGLDEQFF.

This clone was recorded a few times. V and J are TRBV6-6 and TRBJ2-2; D remains ambiguous. CDR1 is MNHNY, CDR2 SVGAGI, per germline (reference sequence). V lost 7 bases, J lost 7 bases, and 10 bases lay in between. The CDR3 loop spans 12 amino acids. CDR3 coding DNA: TGTGCCAGCACCGACGGCTACGGGGAGCTGTTTTTT. It translates to CASTDGYGELFF.

The chain is built from TRBV5-1 and TRBJ1-4, with D possibly being TRBD1 (6 bases). The length of the CDR3 is 13 residues. V was pared by 0 bases and J by 10 bases, with 10 bases between. The germline CDR1 and CDR2 sequences are SGHRS and YFSETQ. The CDR3, as DNA: TGCGCCAGCAGCTTGGATACCAGGGGAAAACTGTTTTTT. This gives the protein CASSLDTRGKLFF. Full variable domain (missing parts from reference TRBV5-1 and TRBJ1-4): KAGVTQTPRYLIKTRGQQVTLSCSPISGHRSVSWYQQTPGQGLQFLFEYFSETQRNKGNFPGRFSGRQFSNSRSEMNVSTLELGDSALYLCASSLDTRGKLFFGSGTQLSVL.

This chain links TRBV7-9 with TRBJ1-2; weak D call: TRBD1 (6 bases). The CDR3 covers 14 residues. Trimming cost V 1 base and J 4 bases, with 10 bases left between them. Germline V CDR1 and CDR2: SEHNR, FQNEAQ (reference sequence). The CDR3 bases are TGTGCCAGCAGCTTAGAGGGGGAGGCCTATGGCTACACCTTC. Translated, it gives CASSLEGEAYGYTF.

The chain employs TRBV7-9 and TRBJ1-1, with D possibly TRBD1 on 6 matching bases. Germline V gives CDR1 SEHNR, CDR2 FQNEAQ (reference sequence). The V end lost 5 bases, the J end lost 1 base, and 11 bases lay between the germline ends. The CDR3 is 14 residues long. The DNA of the CDR3 is TGTGCCAGCAGCCTATTACAGGGGAACACTGAAGCTTTCTTT. Translation: CASSLLQGNTEAFF.